One sample yielded the 12 T cell receptor beta chains listed below, sequenced in a study of OX40 agonist ivuxolimab in advanced cancers. The library was produced with the immunoSEQ multiplex PCR assay. TCRdb took this table from immuneACCESS and kept in-frame rearrangements with V and J called. Such tables lack part of the clones; where checked against another copy, unresolved V genes explain under half of the gap, and the rest is unexplained. The sample data list 71,000 or so clones, and around 86% of these were observed just once. The ten largest clones capture roughly 0.99% of the sample. The sequencing here drew on CD4+ or CD8+ T cells sorted from blood, taken in a trial of the OX40 agonist ivuxolimab. These receptor sequences come from an adult with an advanced solid tumor such as melanoma, head and neck, liver or kidney cancer.

The chain couples TRBV5-6 to TRBJ2-3; TRBD2 aligns across 14 bases. The CDR3 runs 16 residues. The V gene's germline CDR1 is SGHDT and CDR2 YYEEEE. Trimming at V came to 4 bases and at J to 5 bases, leaving 6 bases not matched to a gene. The CDR3 DNA follows: TGTGCCAGCAGCCAGGGACTAGCGGGAGTTGGAGATACGCAGTATTTT. Translated: CASSQGLAGVGDTQYF.

The J gene is TRBJ2-3, the V gene TRBV5-1; the D call may be TRBD1 or TRBD2 (5 bases each). This CDR3 is 14 amino acids long. Deletions cut 4 bases from V and 2 bases from J, with 11 bases between. CDR1 and CDR2 from the germline V gene are SGHRS and YFSETQ. CDR3 nucleotides: TGCGCCAGCAGCCCGGGACGGACCACAGATACGCAGTATTTT. It specifies CASSPGRTTDTQYF.

The rearrangement uses TRBV28 and TRBJ1-2; D remains ambiguous. CDR1 is MDHEN and CDR2 is SYDVKM in the germline V gene. This CDR3 has 14 amino acids. Trimming removed 5 bases at V and 4 bases at J, with 14 bases between. The CDR3 DNA reads as TGTGCCAGCAGTACCGGGAGGCCTTCCTATGGCTACACCTTC. Translated: CASSTGRPSYGYTF.

The gene calls are TRBV11-2 and TRBJ1-3, with no clear D. V lost 6 bases, J lost 4 bases, and 10 bases lay in between. The CDR3 totals 13 residues. Germline V gene sequence: CDR1 SGHAT, CDR2 FQNNGV. CDR3 sequence (DNA): TGTGCCAGCAGAGATAACGTAGGAAACACCATATATTTT. Amino acid sequence: CASRDNVGNTIYF.

The V and J genes are TRBV7-9 and TRBJ2-1, with D perhaps matching TRBD1 or TRBD2 (5 bases each). The CDR3 runs to 14 residues. Between the trimmed V and J ends, which lost 7 bases and 3 bases, there was a span of 13 bases. Germline-derived CDR1 and CDR2 are SEHNR and FQNEAQ (reference sequence). The CDR3 nucleotides are TGTGCCAGCACCGTTGGGACGAACTACAATGAGCAGTTCTTC. Translated: CASTVGTNYNEQFF.

The chain recombines TRBV7-8 with TRBJ1-1, with 8 bases lining up with TRBD1. Germline CDR1 SGHVS, CDR2 FQNEAQ. The ends lost 5 bases at V and 2 bases at J; junction bases unmatched: 7. This CDR3 contains 15 residues. CDR3 nucleotides: TGTGCCAGCAGCCCGGGACAGGCCCATAACACTGAAGCTTTCTTT. Encoded protein: CASSPGQAHNTEAFF. The full variable domain, its missing parts supplied by reference TRBV7-8 and TRBJ1-1, is GAGVSQSPRYKVAKRGQDVALRCDPISGHVSLFWYQQALGQGPEFLTYFQNEAQLDKSGLPSDRFFAERPEGSVSTLKIQRTQQEDSAVYLCASSPGQAHNTEAFFGQGTRLTVV.

The CDR3 is CASSQDPSALSSYEQYF. In nucleotides, the CDR3 is TGCGCCAGCAGCCAAGATCCCTCCGCACTGAGCTCCTACGAGCAGTACTTC. This chain uses TRBV4-1 with TRBJ2-7; D is ambiguous. CDR1 is MGHRA, CDR2 YSYEKL, per germline. Trimming removed 0 bases at V and 0 bases at J, with 15 bases between. The CDR3 length is 17 residues.

Only a few counts were recorded for this clone. This rearrangement joins TRBV2 to TRBJ2-1; 9 bases align to TRBD2. This CDR3 contains 13 residues. Germline CDR1 is SNHLY and CDR2 is FYNNEI. V was clipped by 8 bases and J by 5 bases; unmatched bases: 4. The CDR3 reads CASWGGRDNEQFF. The CDR3 DNA follows: TGTGCCAGCTGGGGCGGGAGGGACAATGAGCAGTTCTTC.

The V and J genes are TRBV28 and TRBJ2-1; the match to TRBD2 covers 10 bases. V lost 5 bases, J lost 4 bases, and 8 bases stayed unmatched. The germline V gene has CDR1 MDHEN and CDR2 SYDVKM. CDR3 length: 16 residues. DNA of the CDR3: TGTGCCAGCAGTCCGTTAGCGGGAGGACCTTACAATGAGCAGTTCTTC. Its protein product is CASSPLAGGPYNEQFF.

J is TRBJ2-1 and V is TRBV28; D is unclear. The CDR3 sequence is 15 residues long. Germline V gene lookup returns CDR1 MDHEN and CDR2 SYDVKM. V was clipped by 3 bases and J by 1 base, with 10 bases between them. CDR3 protein: CASSFEAPSYNEQFF. Here the CDR3 DNA reads TGTGCCAGCAGTTTTGAAGCGCCATCCTACAATGAGCAGTTCTTC.

CDR3 amino acids: CASSFPGTGELFF. CDR3 DNA: TGTGCCAGCAGCTTTCCGGGGACCGGGGAGCTGTTTTTT. J is TRBJ2-2 and V is TRBV11-2; D possibly corresponds to TRBD2 (5 bases). Trimming left V 3 bases short and J 5 bases short, with 7 bases between. The CDR3 contains 13 residues. Germline assignment: CDR1 SGHAT and CDR2 FQNNGV. Drawing the rest from reference TRBV11-2 and TRBJ2-2, the complete variable domain is EAGVAQSPRYKIIEKRQSVAFWCNPISGHATLYWYQQILGQGPKLLIQFQNNGVVDDSQLPKDRFSAERLKGVDSTLKIQPAKLEDSAVYLCASSFPGTGELFFGEGSRLTVL.

The chain is built from TRBV11-2 and TRBJ2-7; TRBD2 matches at 8 bases. V lost 4 bases, J lost 1 base, and 6 bases stayed unmatched. This CDR3 is built from 15 residues. Germline V gene data show CDR1 as SGHAT and CDR2 as FQNNGV. CDR3 sequence: CASSSRLARSYEQYF. DNA of the CDR3: TGTGCCAGCAGCTCGCGACTAGCGCGTTCCTACGAGCAGTACTTC. The full variable domain, completed using reference TRBV11-2 and TRBJ2-7, is EAGVAQSPRYKIIEKRQSVAFWCNPISGHATLYWYQQILGQGPKLLIQFQNNGVVDDSQLPKDRFSAERLKGVDSTLKIQPAKLEDSAVYLCASSSRLARSYEQYFGPGTRLTVT.